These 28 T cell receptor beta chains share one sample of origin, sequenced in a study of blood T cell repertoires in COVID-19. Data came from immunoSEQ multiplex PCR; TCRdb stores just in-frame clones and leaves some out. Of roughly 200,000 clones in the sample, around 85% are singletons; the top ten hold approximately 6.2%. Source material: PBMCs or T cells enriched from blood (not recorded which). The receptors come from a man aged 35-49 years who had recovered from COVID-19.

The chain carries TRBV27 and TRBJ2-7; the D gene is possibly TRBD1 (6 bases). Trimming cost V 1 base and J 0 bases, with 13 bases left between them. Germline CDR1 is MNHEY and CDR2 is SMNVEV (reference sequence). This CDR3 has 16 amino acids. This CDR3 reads CASSLFRTAFSYEQYF. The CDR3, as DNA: TGTGCCAGCAGTTTATTTCGGACAGCGTTCTCCTACGAGCAGTACTTC.

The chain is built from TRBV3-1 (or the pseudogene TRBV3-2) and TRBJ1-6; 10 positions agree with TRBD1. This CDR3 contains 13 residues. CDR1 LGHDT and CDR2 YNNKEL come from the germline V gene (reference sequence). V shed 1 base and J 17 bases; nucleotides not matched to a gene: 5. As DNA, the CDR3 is TGTGCCAGCAGCCAAGGGGAGGGGACAGGGGTCCACTTT. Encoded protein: CASSQGEGTGVHF.

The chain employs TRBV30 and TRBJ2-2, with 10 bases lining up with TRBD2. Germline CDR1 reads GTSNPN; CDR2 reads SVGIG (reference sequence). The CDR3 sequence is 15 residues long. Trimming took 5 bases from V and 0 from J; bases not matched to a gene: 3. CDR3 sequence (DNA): TGTGCCTGGGGGGGACTAGCGACGAACACCGGGGAGCTGTTTTTT. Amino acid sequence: CAWGGLATNTGELFF. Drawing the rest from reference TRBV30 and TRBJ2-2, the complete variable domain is SQTIHQWPATLVQPVGSPLSLECTVEGTSNPNLYWYRQAAGRGLQLLFYSVGIGQISSEVPQNLSASRPQDRQFILSSKKLLLSDSGFYLCAWGGLATNTGELFFGEGSRLTVL.

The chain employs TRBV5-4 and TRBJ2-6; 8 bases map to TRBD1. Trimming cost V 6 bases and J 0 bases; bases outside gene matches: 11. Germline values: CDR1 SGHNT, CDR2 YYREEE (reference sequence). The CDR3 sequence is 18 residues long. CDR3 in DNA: TGTGCCAGCACCTTTCCGGGACAGGCCTACTCTGGGGCCAACGTCCTGACTTTC. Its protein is CASTFPGQAYSGANVLTF.

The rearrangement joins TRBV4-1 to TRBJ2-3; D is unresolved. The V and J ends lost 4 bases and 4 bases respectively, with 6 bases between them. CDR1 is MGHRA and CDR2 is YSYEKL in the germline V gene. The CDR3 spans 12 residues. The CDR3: CASSPPADTQYF. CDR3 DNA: TGCGCCAGCAGCCCGCCGGCAGATACGCAGTATTTT.

As DNA, the CDR3 is TGTGCCAGCAGTTTAATGGCTAGTGGCCAAGAGACCCAGTACTTC. This encodes CASSLMASGQETQYF. The V gene is TRBV27, the J gene TRBJ2-5; D remains ambiguous. The length of the CDR3 is 15 residues. Trimming cost V 2 bases and J 1 base, with 11 bases left between them. Germline V gene data show CDR1 as MNHEY and CDR2 as SMNVEV (reference sequence).

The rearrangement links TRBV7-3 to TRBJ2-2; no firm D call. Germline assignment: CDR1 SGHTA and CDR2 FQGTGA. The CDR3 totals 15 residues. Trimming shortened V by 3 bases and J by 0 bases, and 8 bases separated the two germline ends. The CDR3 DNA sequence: TGTGCCAGCAGCTTTGGGCTCGCGAACACCGGGGAGCTGTTTTTT. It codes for CASSFGLANTGELFF. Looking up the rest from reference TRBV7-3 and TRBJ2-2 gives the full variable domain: GAGVSQTPSNKVTEKGKYVELRCDPISGHTALYWYRQSLGQGPEFLIYFQGTGAADDSGLPNDRFFAVRPEGSVSTLKIQRTERGDSAVYLCASSFGLANTGELFFGEGSRLTVL.

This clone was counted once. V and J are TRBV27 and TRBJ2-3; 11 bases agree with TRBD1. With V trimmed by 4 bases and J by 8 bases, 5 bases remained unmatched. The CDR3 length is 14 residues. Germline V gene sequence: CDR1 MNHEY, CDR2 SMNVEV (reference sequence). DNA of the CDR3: TGTGCCAGCAGTTCGGGACAGGGGGACGGTACGCAGTATTTT. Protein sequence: CASSSGQGDGTQYF.

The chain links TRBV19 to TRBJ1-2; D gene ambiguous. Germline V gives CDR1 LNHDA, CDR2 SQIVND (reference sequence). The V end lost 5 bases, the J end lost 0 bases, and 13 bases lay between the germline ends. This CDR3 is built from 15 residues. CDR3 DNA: TGTGCCAGTAGTTTGGTCCAGGCAGCTAACTATGGCTACACCTTC. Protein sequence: CASSLVQAANYGYTF.

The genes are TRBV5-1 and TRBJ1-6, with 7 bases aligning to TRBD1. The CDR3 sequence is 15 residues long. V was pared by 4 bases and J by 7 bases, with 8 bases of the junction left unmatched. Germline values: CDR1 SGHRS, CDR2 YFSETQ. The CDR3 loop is CASSPQGPGNSPLHF. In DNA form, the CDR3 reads TGCGCCAGCAGCCCACAGGGGCCGGGAAATTCACCCCTCCACTTT.

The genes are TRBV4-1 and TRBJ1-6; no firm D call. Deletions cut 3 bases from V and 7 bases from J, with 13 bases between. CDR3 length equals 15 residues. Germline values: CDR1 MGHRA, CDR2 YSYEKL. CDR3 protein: CASSQGGFGNSPLHF. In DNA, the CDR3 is TGCGCCAGCAGCCAGGGAGGGTTTGGAAATTCACCCCTCCACTTT.

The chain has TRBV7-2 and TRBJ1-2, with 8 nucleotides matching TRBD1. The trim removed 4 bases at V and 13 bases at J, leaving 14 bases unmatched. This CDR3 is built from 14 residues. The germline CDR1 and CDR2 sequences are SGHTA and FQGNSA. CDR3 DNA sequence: TGTGCCAGCAGCTCTCAGGGGGCTTTCTTACAAAGCACCTTC. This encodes CASSSQGAFLQSTF. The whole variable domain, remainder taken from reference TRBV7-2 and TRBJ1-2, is GAGVSQSPSNKVTEKGKDVELRCDPISGHTALYWYRQSLGQGLEFLIYFQGNSAPDKSGLPSDRFSAERTGGSVSTLTIQRTQQEDSAVYLCASSSQGAFLQSTFGSGTRLTVV.

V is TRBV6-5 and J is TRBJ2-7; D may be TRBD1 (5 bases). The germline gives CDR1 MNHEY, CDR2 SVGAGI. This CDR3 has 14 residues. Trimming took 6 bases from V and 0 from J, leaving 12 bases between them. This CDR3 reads CASRLQVSSYEQYF. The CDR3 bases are TGTGCCAGCAGGCTACAGGTTTCCTCCTACGAGCAGTACTTC.

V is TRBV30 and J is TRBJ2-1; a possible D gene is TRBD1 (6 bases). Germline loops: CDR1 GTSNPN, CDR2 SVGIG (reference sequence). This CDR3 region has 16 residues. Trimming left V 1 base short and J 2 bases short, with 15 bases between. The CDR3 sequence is CAWSEGVSPTYNEQFF. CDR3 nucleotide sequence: TGTGCCTGGAGTGAGGGGGTCTCTCCCACCTACAATGAGCAGTTCTTC.

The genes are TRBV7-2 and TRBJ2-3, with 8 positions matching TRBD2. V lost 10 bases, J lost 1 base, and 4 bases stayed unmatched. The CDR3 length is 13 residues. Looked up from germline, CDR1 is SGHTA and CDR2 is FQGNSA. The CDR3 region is CAMGRGGTDTQYF. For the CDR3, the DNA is TGTGCCATGGGGCGGGGGGGCACAGATACGCAGTATTTT. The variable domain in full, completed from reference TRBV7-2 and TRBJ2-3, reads GAGVSQSPSNKVTEKGKDVELRCDPISGHTALYWYRQSLGQGLEFLIYFQGNSAPDKSGLPSDRFSAERTGGSVSTLTIQRTQQEDSAVYLCAMGRGGTDTQYFGPGTRLTVL.

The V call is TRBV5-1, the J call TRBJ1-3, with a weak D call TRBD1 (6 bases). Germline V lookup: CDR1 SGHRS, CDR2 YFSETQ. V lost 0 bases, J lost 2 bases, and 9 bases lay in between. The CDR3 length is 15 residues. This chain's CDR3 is CASSLDPGAGNTIYF. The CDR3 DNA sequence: TGCGCCAGCAGCTTGGACCCAGGGGCTGGAAACACCATATATTTT. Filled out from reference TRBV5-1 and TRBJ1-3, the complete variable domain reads KAGVTQTPRYLIKTRGQQVTLSCSPISGHRSVSWYQQTPGQGLQFLFEYFSETQRNKGNFPGRFSGRQFSNSRSEMNVSTLELGDSALYLCASSLDPGAGNTIYFGEGSWLTVV.

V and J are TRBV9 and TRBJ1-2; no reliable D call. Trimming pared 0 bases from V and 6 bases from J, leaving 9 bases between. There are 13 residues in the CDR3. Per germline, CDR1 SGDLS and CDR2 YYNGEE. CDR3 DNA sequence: TGTGCCAGCAGCGTAGCCCTGAGTAATGGCTACACCTTC. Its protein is CASSVALSNGYTF. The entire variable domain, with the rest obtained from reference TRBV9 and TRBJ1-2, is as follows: DSGVTQTPKHLITATGQRVTLRCSPRSGDLSVYWYQQSLDQGLQFLIQYYNGEERAKGNILERFSAQQFPDLHSELNLSSLELGDSALYFCASSVALSNGYTFGSGTRLTVV.

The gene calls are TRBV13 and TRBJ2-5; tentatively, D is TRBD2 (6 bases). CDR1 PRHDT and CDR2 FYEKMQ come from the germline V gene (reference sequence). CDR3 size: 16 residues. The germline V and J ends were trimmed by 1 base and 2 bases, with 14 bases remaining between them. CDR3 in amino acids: CASSLEGRDRQETQYF. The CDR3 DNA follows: TGTGCCAGCAGCTTAGAGGGGCGGGACCGACAAGAGACCCAGTACTTC.

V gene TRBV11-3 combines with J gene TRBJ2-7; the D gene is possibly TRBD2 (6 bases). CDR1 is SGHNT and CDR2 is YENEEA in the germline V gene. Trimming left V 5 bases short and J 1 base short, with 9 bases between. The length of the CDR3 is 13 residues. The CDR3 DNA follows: TGTGCCAGCAGCCCCGCGGGATCCTACGAGCAGTACTTC. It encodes CASSPAGSYEQYF.

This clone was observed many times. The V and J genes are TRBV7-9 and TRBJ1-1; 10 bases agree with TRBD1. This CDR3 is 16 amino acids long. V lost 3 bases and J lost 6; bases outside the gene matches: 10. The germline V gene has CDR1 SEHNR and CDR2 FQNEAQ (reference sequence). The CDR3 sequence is CASSLGTGALLPEAFF. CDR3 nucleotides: TGTGCCAGCAGCTTGGGGACAGGGGCCCTCCTTCCTGAAGCTTTCTTT.

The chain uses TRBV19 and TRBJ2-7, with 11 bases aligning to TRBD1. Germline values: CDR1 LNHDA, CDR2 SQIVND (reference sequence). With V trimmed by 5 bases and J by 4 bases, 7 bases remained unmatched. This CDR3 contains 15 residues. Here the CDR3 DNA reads TGTGCCAGTAGTTGGTCCGGGACAGGGGGTTACGAGCAGTACTTC. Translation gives CASSWSGTGGYEQYF.

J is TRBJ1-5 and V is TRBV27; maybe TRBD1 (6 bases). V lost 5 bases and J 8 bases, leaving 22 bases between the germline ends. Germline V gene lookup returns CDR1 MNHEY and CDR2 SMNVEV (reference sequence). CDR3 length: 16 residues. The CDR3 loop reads CASSADLTGKREPQHF. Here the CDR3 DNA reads TGTGCCAGCAGTGCCGACCTAACAGGGAAGAGAGAGCCCCAGCATTTT.

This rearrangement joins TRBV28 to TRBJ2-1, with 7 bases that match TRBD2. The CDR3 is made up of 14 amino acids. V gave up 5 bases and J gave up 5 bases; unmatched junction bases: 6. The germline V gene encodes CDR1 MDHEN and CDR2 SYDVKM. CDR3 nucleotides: TGTGCCAGCAGTCCGACTAGCATTCACAATGAGCAGTTCTTC. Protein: CASSPTSIHNEQFF.

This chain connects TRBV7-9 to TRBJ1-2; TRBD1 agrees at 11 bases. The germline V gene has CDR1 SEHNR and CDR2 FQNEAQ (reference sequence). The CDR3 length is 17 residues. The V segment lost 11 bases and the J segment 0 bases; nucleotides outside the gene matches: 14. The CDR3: CAGISGTGGFPNYGYTF. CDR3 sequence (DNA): TGTGCCGGAATTTCCGGGACAGGGGGGTTCCCTAACTATGGCTACACCTTC. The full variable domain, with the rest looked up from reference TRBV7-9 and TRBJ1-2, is DTGVSQNPRHKITKRGQNVTFRCDPISEHNRLYWYRQTLGQGPEFLTYFQNEAQLEKSRLLSDRFSAERPKGSFSTLEIQRTEQGDSAMYLCAGISGTGGFPNYGYTFGSGTRLTVV.

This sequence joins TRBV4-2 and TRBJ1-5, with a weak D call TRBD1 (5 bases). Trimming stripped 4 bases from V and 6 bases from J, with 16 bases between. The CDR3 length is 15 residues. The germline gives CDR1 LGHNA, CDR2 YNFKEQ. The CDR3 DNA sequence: TGTGCCAGCAGCCCTAGGTCGCAGGGCGGTCAGCCCCAGCATTTT. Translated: CASSPRSQGGQPQHF.

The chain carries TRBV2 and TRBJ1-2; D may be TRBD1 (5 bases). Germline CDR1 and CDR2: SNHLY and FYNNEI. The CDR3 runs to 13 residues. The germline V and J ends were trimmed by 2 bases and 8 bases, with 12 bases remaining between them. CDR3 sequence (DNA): TGTGCCAGCAGTGAATCAGGGTTAGGCGGCTACACCTTC. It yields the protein CASSESGLGGYTF.

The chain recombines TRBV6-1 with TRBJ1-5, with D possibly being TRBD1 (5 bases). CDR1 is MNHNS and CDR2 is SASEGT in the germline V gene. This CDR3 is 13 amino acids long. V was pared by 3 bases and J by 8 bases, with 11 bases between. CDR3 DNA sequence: TGTGCCAGCAGTGACCTCAGGGTGGAGCCCCAGCATTTT. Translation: CASSDLRVEPQHF.

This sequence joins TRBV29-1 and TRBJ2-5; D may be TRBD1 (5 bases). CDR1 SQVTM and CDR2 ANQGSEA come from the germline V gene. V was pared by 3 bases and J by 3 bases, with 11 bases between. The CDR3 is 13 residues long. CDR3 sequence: CSVDGRVEETQYF. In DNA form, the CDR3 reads TGCAGCGTTGATGGCAGGGTGGAAGAGACCCAGTACTTC.